This TCR beta chain was retrieved from a study of T cell clonotyping in hematopoietic cell transplantation. TCRdb keeps only in-frame clones here, not all; method: immunoSEQ multiplex PCR. The sample has about 50,000 clones; over 75% are singletons. As concerns this clone: The target antigen is unknown.

Study-wide results and limits: No sorting was done, leaving CD4 and CD8 contributions mixed.

As for time point: recipient sample about 28 days before transplant, after cytoreduction. This sequence was found in a man in his fifties or sixties with biphenotypic leukemia. Some clones in this sample may be carry-over from other donors' samples. The sample was peripheral blood mononuclear cells, taken before stem cell transplant.

The CDR3 bases are TGTGCCAGCAGCCCCTCTAGCCGCCACTACGAGCAGTACTTC. Translated: CASSPSSRHYEQYF. V gene TRBV28 combines with J gene TRBJ2-7, with D maybe TRBD2 (5 bases). V lost 6 bases, J lost 3 bases, and 15 bases lay in between. The CDR3 sequence is 14 residues long. Germline CDR1 is MDHEN and CDR2 is SYDVKM.